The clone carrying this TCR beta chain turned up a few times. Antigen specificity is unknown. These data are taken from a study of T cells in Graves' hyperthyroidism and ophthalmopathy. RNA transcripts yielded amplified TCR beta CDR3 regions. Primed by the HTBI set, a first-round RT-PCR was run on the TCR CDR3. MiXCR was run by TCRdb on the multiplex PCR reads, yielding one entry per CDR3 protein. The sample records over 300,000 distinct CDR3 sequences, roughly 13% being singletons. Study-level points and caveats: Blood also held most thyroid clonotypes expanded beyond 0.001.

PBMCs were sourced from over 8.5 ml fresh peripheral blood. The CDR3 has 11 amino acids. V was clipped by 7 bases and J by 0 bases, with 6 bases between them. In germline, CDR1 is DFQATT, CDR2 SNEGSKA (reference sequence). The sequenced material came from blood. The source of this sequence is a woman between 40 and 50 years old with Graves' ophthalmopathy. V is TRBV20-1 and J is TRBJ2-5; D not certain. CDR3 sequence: CSVQYQETQYF. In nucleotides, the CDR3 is TGCAGTGTGCAGTACCAAGAGACCCAGTACTTC.